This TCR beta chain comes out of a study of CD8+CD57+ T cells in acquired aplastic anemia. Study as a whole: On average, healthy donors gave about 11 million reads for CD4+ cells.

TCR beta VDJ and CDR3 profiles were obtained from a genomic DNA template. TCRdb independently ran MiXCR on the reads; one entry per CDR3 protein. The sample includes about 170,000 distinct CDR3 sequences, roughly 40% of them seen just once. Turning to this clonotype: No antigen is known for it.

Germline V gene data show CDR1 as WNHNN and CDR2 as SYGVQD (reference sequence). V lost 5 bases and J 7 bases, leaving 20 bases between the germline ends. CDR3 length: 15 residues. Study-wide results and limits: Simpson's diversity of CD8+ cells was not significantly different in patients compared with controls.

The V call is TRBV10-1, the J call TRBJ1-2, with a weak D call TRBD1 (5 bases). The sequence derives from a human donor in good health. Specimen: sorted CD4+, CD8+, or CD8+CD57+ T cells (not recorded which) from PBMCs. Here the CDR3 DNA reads TGCGCCAGCAGTCCCAACTGTTTGGGGCGGGGTGGCTACACCTTC. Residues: CASSPNCLGRGGYTF.